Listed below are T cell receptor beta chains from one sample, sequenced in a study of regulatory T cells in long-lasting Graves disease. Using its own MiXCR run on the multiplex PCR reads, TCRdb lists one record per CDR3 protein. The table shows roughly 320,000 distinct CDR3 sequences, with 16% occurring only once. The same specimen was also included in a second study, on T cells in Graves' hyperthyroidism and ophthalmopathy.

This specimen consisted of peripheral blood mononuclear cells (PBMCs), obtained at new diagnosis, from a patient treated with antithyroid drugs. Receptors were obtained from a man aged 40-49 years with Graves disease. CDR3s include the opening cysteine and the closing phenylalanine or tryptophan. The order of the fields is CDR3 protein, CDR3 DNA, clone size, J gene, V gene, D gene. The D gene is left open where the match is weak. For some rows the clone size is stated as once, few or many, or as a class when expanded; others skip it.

CASSEVRTTGEYEQYF | TGCGCCAGCAGTGAGGTCCGGACGACAGGGGAGTACGAGCAGTACTTC | many | TRBJ2-7 | TRBV10-2 | TRBD1
CASSDGTPPDTQYF | TGTGCCAGCAGTGACGGGACCCCACCGGATACGCAGTATTTT | many | TRBJ2-3 | TRBV2 | .
CASSQGTRSPEAFF | TGTGCCAGTAGTCAAGGGACGCGGTCCCCTGAAGCTTTCTTT | few | TRBJ1-1 | TRBV19 | .
CASVGGDTDTQYF | TGTGCCAGTGTTGGAGGAGACACAGATACGCAGTATTTT | once | TRBJ2-3 | TRBV19 | .
CASSPSRTGGYNEQFF | TGTGCCAGCTCACCCTCCAGGACAGGTGGCTACAATGAGCAGTTCTTC | many | TRBJ2-1 | TRBV18 | TRBD1
CASSLPSATNEKLFF | TGTGCCAGCTCGCTTCCATCTGCAACTAATGAAAAACTGTTTTTT | many | TRBJ1-4 | TRBV28 | .
CASSLDADTQYF | TGCGCCAGCAGCTTGGACGCAGATACGCAGTATTTT | many | TRBJ2-3 | TRBV5-1 | .
CASFGQPNTEAFF | TGTGCCAGCTTTGGACAACCGAACACTGAAGCTTTCTTT | many | TRBJ1-1 | TRBV6-1 | .
CASSCRGATGELFF | TGTGCCAGCAGTTGCAGGGGAGCCACCGGGGAGCTGTTTTTT | . | TRBJ2-2 | TRBV2 | .
CAWSVVRASLSDTQYF | TGTGCCTGGAGTGTAGTCAGGGCTAGCTTGTCCGATACGCAGTATTTT | many | TRBJ2-3 | TRBV30 | .
CASRTSGGPDTQYF | TGTGCCAGCAGGACTAGCGGGGGGCCAGATACGCAGTATTTT | . | TRBJ2-3 | TRBV6-1 | TRBD2
CASSPGGGSETQYF | TGTGCCAGTAGTCCCGGTGGGGGTTCGGAGACCCAGTACTTC | . | TRBJ2-5 | TRBV19 | .
CASRRDLGFYEQYF | TGTGCCAGCAGACGGGACCTGGGATTCTACGAGCAGTACTTC | few | TRBJ2-7 | TRBV6-2/TRBV6-3 | .
CASSPENYNEQFF | TGTGCCAGCAGCCCGGAGAACTACAATGAGCAGTTCTTC | . | TRBJ2-1 | TRBV11-2 | .
CSASGLAGGPPETQYF | TGCAGTGCTAGTGGGCTAGCGGGGGGGCCGCCCGAGACCCAGTACTTC | . | TRBJ2-5 | TRBV20-1 | TRBD2
CATSDPRDSQNLNTGELFF | TGTGCCACCAGTGACCCCCGGGACTCTCAGAACCTAAACACCGGGGAGCTGTTTTTT | . | TRBJ2-2 | TRBV24-1 | .
CASWGTVSSYNSPLHF | TGTGCCAGCTGGGGGACGGTGAGCTCCTATAATTCACCCCTCCACTTT | many | TRBJ1-6 | TRBV28 | .
CASSLEAQPQHF | TGTGCCAGCAGCTTAGAAGCTCAGCCCCAGCATTTT | many | TRBJ1-5 | TRBV7-2 | .
CASSPLGGGSRETQYF | TGTGCCAGCAGTCCCCTCGGGGGGGGGTCTAGGGAGACCCAGTACTTC | many | TRBJ2-5 | TRBV28 | TRBD2
CASSLAGPTNNSPLHF | TGTGCCAGCAGTTTGGCAGGGCCCACTAATAATTCACCCCTCCACTTT | many | TRBJ1-6 | TRBV12-3/TRBV12-4 | .
CASSLGGDRDSPLHF | TGTGCCAGCAGCTTAGGGGGAGACCGGGATTCACCCCTCCACTTT | many | TRBJ1-6 | TRBV7-2 | .
CANQGADTQYF | TGTGCCAATCAGGGTGCAGATACGCAGTATTTT | many | TRBJ2-3 | TRBV2 | .
CASSALRDSAKNIQYF | TGTGCCAGCAGCGCCCTTCGGGACTCGGCCAAAAACATTCAGTACTTC | . | TRBJ2-4 | TRBV9 | .
CASRPQREGALGNEQFF | TGTGCCAGCAGACCACAGAGGGAGGGGGCCTTAGGCAATGAGCAGTTCTTC | many | TRBJ2-1 | TRBV12-3/TRBV12-4 | .
CASRRRGGFYEQYF | TGTGCCAGCCGCCGGAGAGGGGGTTTTTACGAGCAGTACTTC | many | TRBJ2-7 | TRBV28 | .
CASSQSRAGGELFF | TGTGCCAGCAGCCAGAGCAGGGCTGGCGGGGAGCTGTTTTTT | many | TRBJ2-2 | TRBV9 | .
CAWSGGSNQPQHF | TGTGCCTGGAGTGGGGGTAGCAATCAGCCCCAGCATTTT | many | TRBJ1-5 | TRBV30 | .
CASSSMGRLGDTQYF | TGTGCCAGCAGCTCGATGGGACGGTTGGGAGATACGCAGTATTTT | many | TRBJ2-3 | TRBV7-6 | .
CASSEGQGNQPQHF | TGCGCCAGCAGCGAGGGACAGGGCAATCAGCCCCAGCATTTT | many | TRBJ1-5 | TRBV5-1 | TRBD1
CASSLGLSGGINEQFF | TGCGCCAGCAGCTTGGGACTATCGGGGGGGATCAATGAGCAGTTCTTC | many | TRBJ2-1 | TRBV5-1 | TRBD2
CAISGSGGSTDTQYF | TGTGCCATCAGTGGTAGCGGGGGGAGCACAGATACGCAGTATTTT | . | TRBJ2-3 | TRBV10-3 | TRBD2
CASRFRTNTEAFF | TGTGCCAGCAGATTCCGGACTAACACTGAAGCTTTCTTT | few | TRBJ1-1 | TRBV5-5 | .
CASSQPGLAAAKNIQYF | TGTGCCAGCAGCCAACCGGGACTAGCGGCAGCCAAAAACATTCAGTACTTC | . | TRBJ2-4 | TRBV3-1 | TRBD2
CASSLYGQTYEQYF | TGTGCCAGCAGTTTATATGGACAGACATACGAGCAGTACTTC | many | TRBJ2-7 | TRBV27 | .
CASSPVDRQNTEAFF | TGTGCCAGCAGCCCAGTGGACAGACAGAACACTGAAGCTTTCTTT | few | TRBJ1-1 | TRBV5-4 | .
CASSLWDPTEAFF | TGCGCCAGCAGCTTATGGGATCCCACTGAAGCTTTCTTT | many | TRBJ1-1 | TRBV5-1 | .
CASSVQATGITDTQYF | TGCGCCAGCAGCGTACAGGCGACAGGAATCACAGATACGCAGTATTTT | many | TRBJ2-3 | TRBV5-1 | .
CASSLYTGFQAETQYF | TGTGCCAGCAGCTTATACACGGGTTTCCAGGCGGAGACCCAGTACTTC | . | TRBJ2-5 | TRBV11-2 | .
CASSLIPAARPPQETQYF | TGTGCCAGCAGCTTGATACCGGCAGCACGCCCCCCACAAGAGACCCAGTACTTC | many | TRBJ2-5 | TRBV5-4 | .
CASSFGRGRLAGELFF | TGTGCCAGCAGTTTCGGGAGGGGTCGATTAGCCGGGGAGCTGTTTTTT | few | TRBJ2-2 | TRBV12-3/TRBV12-4 | TRBD2
CASSLAPGGYNEQFF | TGCGCCAGCAGCTTGGCCCCAGGGGGCTATAATGAGCAGTTCTTC | few | TRBJ2-1 | TRBV5-1 | TRBD1
CASSAEASGNYNEQFF | TGTGCCAGCAGTGCGGAGGCTAGCGGTAACTACAATGAGCAGTTCTTC | few | TRBJ2-1 | TRBV2 | TRBD2
CASSPGQFFETQYF | TGTGCCAGCAGTCCGGGACAGTTTTTCGAGACCCAGTACTTC | . | TRBJ2-5 | TRBV6-1 | TRBD1
CASSTQGGNQPQHF | TGCGCCAGCAGCACTCAGGGGGGGAATCAGCCCCAGCATTTT | few | TRBJ1-5 | TRBV5-1 | TRBD1
CASSLELSGGADEQFF | TGTGCCAGCAGCTTAGAGCTGAGCGGGGGGGCGGATGAGCAGTTCTTC | many | TRBJ2-1 | TRBV7-2 | TRBD2
CASSSLAGANNEQFF | TGTGCCAGCAGTTCCTTAGCGGGGGCCAACAATGAGCAGTTCTTC | . | TRBJ2-1 | TRBV27 | TRBD2
CASSRGGGSGEQYF | TGTGCCAGCAGCCGGGGGGGCGGCTCTGGGGAGCAGTACTTC | many | TRBJ2-7 | TRBV12-3/TRBV12-4 | TRBD2
CASSSAGNYGYTF | TGTGCCAGCAGCTCCGCAGGGAATTATGGCTACACCTTC | many | TRBJ1-2 | TRBV28 | .
CASSYSGTEQFF | TGTGCCAGCAGTTACTCCGGGACAGAGCAGTTCTTC | many | TRBJ2-1 | TRBV6-2/TRBV6-3 | .
CASSRASGQGTDTQYF | TGTGCCAGCAGCCGGGCTTCGGGACAGGGTACAGATACGCAGTATTTT | many | TRBJ2-3 | TRBV11-3 | TRBD1
CASSTQGSTGELFF | TGTGCCAGCAGCACTCAGGGGAGCACCGGGGAGCTGTTTTTT | many | TRBJ2-2 | TRBV7-3 | .
CASSERRDQEGGYTF | TGTGCCAGCAGTGAACGGCGGGACCAAGAGGGTGGCTACACCTTC | many | TRBJ1-2 | TRBV2 | .
CASSSTLPGVGEKLFF | TGTGCCAGCAGCTCCACCTTACCAGGGGTCGGTGAAAAACTGTTTTTT | few | TRBJ1-4 | TRBV9 | .
CASSKPPGTGGNEQYF | TGCGCCAGCAGCAAACCCCCCGGGACAGGGGGCAACGAGCAGTACTTC | . | TRBJ2-7 | TRBV10-1 | TRBD1
CASSSFRGTTGELFF | TGTGCCAGCAGCTCGTTTAGAGGCACCACCGGGGAGCTGTTTTTT | . | TRBJ2-2 | TRBV7-9 | .
CASSLVGGSGNTIYF | TGTGCCAGCAGCTTGGTCGGAGGCTCTGGAAACACCATATATTTT | many | TRBJ1-3 | TRBV7-9 | .
CSARRTGELFF | TGCAGTGCTAGGAGAACCGGGGAGCTGTTTTTT | many | TRBJ2-2 | TRBV20-1 | .
CASSEGGKNYGYTF | TGCGCCAGCAGTGAAGGGGGGAAAAACTATGGCTACACCTTC | many | TRBJ1-2 | TRBV10-2 | .
CASSLGTGGIIETQYF | TGCGCCAGCAGCTTGGGGACAGGGGGCATCATAGAGACCCAGTACTTC | . | TRBJ2-5 | TRBV5-1 | TRBD1
CASSPGDASNQPQHF | TGCGCCAGCAGCCCGGGGGACGCAAGCAATCAGCCCCAGCATTTT | few | TRBJ1-5 | TRBV5-1 | .